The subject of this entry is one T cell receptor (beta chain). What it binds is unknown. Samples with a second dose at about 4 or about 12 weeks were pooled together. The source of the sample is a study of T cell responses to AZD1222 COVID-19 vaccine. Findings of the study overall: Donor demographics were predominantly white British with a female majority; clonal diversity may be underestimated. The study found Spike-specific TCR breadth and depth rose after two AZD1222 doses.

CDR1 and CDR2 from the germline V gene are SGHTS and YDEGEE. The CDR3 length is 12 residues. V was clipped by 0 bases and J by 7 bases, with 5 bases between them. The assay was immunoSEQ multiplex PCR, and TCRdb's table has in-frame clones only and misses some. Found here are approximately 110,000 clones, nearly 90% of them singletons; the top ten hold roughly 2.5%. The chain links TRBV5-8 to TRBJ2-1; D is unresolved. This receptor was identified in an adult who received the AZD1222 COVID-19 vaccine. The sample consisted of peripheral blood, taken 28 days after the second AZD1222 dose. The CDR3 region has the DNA TGTGCCAGCAGCTTGGCCCTTAATGAGCAGTTCTTC. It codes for CASSLALNEQFF.